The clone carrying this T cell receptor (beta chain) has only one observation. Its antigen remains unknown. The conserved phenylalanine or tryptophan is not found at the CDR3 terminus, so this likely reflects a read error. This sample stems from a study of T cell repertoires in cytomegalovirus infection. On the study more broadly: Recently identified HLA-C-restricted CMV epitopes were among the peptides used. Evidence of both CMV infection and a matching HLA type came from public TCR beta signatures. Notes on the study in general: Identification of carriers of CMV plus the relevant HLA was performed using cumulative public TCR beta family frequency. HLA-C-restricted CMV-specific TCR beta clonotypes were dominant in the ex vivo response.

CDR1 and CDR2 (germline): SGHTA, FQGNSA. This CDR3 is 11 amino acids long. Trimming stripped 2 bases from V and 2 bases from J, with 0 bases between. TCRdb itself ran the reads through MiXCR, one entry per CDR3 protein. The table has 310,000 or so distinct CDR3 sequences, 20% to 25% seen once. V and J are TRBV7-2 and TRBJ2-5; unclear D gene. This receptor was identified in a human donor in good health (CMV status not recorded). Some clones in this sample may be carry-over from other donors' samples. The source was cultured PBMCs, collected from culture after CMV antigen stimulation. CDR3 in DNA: TGTGCCAGCAGCTTACAAGAGACCCAGTACGTC. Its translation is CASSLQETQYV.